This T cell receptor (beta chain) was sequenced for a study of blood T cell repertoires in COVID-19. Study background: Acute and convalescent COVID-19 samples came from the United States, Italy and Spain. The cDNA or gDNA used as material had been derived from T cells, B-cell-depleted T cells, or PBMCs.

The length of the CDR3 is 14 residues. The V gene's germline CDR1 is GTSNPN and CDR2 SVGIG (reference sequence). The ends were cut back, 4 bases at V and 5 bases at J, with 17 bases in the middle. Authors' processing steps: Amplified reference gene primers provided the basis for estimating nucleated cell counts. The table came from immunoSEQ multiplex PCR; TCRdb's copy has only in-frame clones and leaves some out. V and J calls and clone size come straight from that table; D and trimming were deduced from the DNA. The sample consists of around 180,000 clones, 70% to 85% of them appearing once. The chain recombines TRBV30 with TRBJ1-2; tentatively, D is TRBD1 (6 bases). This sequence originates from a human donor in a cohort sampled during active COVID-19. Specimen: peripheral blood. The CDR3 region is CAWNVPEGGYGYTF. CDR3 coding DNA: TGTGCCTGGAACGTCCCTGAGGGGGGGTATGGCTACACCTTC.